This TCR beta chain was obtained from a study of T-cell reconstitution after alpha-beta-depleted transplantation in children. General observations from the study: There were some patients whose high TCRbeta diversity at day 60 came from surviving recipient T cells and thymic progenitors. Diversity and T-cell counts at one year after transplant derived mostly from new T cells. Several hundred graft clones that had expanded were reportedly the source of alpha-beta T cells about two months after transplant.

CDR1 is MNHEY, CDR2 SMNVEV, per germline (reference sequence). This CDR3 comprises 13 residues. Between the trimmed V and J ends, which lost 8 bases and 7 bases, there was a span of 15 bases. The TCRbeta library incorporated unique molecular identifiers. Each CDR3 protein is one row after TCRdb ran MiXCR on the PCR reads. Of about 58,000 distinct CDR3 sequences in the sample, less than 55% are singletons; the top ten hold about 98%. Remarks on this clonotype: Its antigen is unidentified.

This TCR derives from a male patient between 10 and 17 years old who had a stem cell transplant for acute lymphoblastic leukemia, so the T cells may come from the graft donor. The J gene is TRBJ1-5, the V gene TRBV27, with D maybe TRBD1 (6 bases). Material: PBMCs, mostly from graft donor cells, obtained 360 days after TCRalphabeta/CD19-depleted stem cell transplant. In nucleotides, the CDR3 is TGTGCCAGCTCTCAAGGGGGGGGACAGCCCCAGCATTTT. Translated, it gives CASSQGGGQPQHF.